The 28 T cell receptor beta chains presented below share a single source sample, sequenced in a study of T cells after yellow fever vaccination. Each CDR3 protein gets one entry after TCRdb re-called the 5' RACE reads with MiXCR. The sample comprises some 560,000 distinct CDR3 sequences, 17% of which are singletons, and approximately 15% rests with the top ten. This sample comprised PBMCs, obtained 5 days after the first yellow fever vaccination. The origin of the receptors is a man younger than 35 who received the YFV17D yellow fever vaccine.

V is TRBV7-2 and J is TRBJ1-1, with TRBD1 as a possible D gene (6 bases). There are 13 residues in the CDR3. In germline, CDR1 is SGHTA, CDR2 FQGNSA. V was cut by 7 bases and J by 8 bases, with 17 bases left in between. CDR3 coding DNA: TGTGCCAGCACCCGAGAGAGGGGGGACGAAGCTTTCTTT. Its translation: CASTRERGDEAFF.

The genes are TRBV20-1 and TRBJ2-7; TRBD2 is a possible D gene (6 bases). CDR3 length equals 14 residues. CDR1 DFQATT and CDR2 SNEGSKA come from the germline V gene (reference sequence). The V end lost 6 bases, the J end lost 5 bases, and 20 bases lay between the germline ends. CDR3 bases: TGCAGTGCCCGTGGGACGGAGGGGCTGCACGAGCAGTACTTC. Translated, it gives CSARGTEGLHEQYF.

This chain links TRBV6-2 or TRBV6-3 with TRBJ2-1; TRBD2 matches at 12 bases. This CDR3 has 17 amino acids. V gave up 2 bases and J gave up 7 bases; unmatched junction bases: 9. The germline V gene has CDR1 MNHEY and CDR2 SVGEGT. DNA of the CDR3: TGTGCCAGCAGTTACACCCTCGGGCTAGCGGGGGGGAATGAGCAGTTCTTC. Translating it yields CASSYTLGLAGGNEQFF.

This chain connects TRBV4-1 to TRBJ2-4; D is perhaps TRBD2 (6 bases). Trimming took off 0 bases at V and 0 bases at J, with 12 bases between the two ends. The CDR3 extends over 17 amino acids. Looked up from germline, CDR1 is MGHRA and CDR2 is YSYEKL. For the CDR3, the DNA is TGCGCCAGCAGCCAAGAAGATGGAGGGGCAGCCAAAAACATTCAGTACTTC. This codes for CASSQEDGGAAKNIQYF.

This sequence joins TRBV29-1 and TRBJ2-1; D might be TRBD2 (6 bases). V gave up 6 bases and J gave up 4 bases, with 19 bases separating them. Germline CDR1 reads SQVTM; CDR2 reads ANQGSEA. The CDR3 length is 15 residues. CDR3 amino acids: CSVAGFIGIYNEQFF. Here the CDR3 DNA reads TGCAGCGTCGCGGGATTTATTGGGATTTACAATGAGCAGTTCTTC.

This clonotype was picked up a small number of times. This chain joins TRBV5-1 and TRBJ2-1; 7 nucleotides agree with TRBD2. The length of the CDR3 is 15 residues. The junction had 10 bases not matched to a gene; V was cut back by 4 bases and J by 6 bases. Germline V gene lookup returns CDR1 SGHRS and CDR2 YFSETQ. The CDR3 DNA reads TGCGCCAGCAGCCTCGGACTAGGTGTAGGCAATGAGCAGTTCTTC. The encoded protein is CASSLGLGVGNEQFF.

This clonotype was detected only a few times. The CDR3 loop is CASSNDRDDYNSPLHF. CDR3 nucleotide sequence: TGTGCCAGCAGTAACGACAGGGACGATTATAATTCACCCCTCCACTTT. The V and J genes are TRBV6-5 and TRBJ1-6; the match to TRBD1 covers 7 bases. With V trimmed by 5 bases and J by 4 bases, 8 bases remained unmatched. Germline V CDR1 and CDR2: MNHEY, SVGAGI. CDR3 length equals 16 residues.

Here the CDR3 reads CASSSPRAGSTDTQYF. CDR3 in DNA: TGTGCCAGCAGTTCCCCGCGTGCGGGTAGCACAGATACGCAGTATTTT. J is TRBJ2-3 and V is TRBV28, with a possible D match to TRBD2 (5 bases). The CDR3 totals 16 residues. V lost 4 bases and J lost 0, with 14 bases in between. CDR1 MDHEN and CDR2 SYDVKM come from the germline V gene.

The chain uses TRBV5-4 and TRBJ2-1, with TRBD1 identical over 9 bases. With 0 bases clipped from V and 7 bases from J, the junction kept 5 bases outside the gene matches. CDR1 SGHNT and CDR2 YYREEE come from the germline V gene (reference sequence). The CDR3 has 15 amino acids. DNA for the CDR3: TGTGCCAGCAGCTTGGACAGGGGGCTTTGGAATGAGCAGTTCTTC. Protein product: CASSLDRGLWNEQFF.

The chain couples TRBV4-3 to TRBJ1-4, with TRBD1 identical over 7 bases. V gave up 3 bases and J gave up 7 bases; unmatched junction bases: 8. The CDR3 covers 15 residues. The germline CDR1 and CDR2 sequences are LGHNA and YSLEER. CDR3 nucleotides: TGCGCCAGCAGCCACGAGACAGGGTTCTTTGAAAAACTGTTTTTT. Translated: CASSHETGFFEKLFF.

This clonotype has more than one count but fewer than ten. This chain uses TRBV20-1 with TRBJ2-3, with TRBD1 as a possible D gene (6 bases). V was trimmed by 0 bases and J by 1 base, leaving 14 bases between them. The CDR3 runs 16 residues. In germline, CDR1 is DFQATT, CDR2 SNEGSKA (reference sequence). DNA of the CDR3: TGCAGTGCTAGAGACCCTCAGGGGACGGGCACAGATACGCAGTATTTT. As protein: CSARDPQGTGTDTQYF.

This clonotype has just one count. The DNA of the CDR3 is TGTGCCAGCAGCTTAGGGTTAACTCGCTCCGAGCAGTACGTC. Protein sequence: CASSLGLTRSEQYV. The rearrangement joins TRBV11-2 to TRBJ2-7; unclear D gene. Trimming removed 1 base at V and 6 bases at J, with 13 bases between. The CDR3 spans 14 residues. In germline, CDR1 is SGHAT, CDR2 FQNNGV.

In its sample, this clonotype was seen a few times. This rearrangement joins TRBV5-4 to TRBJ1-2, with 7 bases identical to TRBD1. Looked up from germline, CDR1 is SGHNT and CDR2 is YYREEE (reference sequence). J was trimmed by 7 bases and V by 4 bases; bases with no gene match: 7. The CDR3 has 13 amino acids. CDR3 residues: CASSLRQGGGYTF. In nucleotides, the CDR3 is TGTGCCAGCAGCCTACGACAGGGTGGTGGCTACACCTTC.

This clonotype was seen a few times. The CDR3 loop is CASSVEGGSRDTQYF. CDR3 sequence (DNA): TGTGCCAGCAGTGTCGAGGGCGGGTCTCGCGATACGCAGTATTTT. The chain has TRBV9 and TRBJ2-3, with D tentatively TRBD2 (5 bases). There are 15 residues in the CDR3. Germline V lookup: CDR1 SGDLS, CDR2 YYNGEE. V was pared by 5 bases and J by 6 bases, with 19 bases between.

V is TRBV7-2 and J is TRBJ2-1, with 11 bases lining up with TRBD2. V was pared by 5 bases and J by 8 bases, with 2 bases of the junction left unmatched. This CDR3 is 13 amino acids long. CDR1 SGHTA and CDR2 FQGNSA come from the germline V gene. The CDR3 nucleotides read TGTGCCAGCAGCCCGGGACTAGCGGATGAGCAGTTCTTC. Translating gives CASSPGLADEQFF.

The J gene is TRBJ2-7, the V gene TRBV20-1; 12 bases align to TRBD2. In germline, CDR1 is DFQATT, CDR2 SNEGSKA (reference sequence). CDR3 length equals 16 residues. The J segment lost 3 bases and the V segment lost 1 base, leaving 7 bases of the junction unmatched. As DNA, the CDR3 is TGCAGTGCTAGAGCTATGGGACTAGCGGGCAACTACGAGCAGTACTTC. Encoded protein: CSARAMGLAGNYEQYF.

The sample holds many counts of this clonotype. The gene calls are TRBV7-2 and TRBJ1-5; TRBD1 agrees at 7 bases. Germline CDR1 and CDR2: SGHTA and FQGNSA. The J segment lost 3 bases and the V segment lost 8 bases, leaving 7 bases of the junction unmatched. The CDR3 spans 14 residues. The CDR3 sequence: CASAGDSYNQPQHF. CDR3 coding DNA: TGTGCCAGCGCTGGGGACAGCTACAATCAGCCCCAGCATTTT.

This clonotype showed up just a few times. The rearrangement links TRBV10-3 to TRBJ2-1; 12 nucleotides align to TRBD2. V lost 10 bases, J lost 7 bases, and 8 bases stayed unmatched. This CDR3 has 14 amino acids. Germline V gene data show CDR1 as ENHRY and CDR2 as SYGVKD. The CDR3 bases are TGTGCCACTACGACTAGCGGGGGTGGGAATGAGCAGTTCTTC. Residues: CATTTSGGGNEQFF.

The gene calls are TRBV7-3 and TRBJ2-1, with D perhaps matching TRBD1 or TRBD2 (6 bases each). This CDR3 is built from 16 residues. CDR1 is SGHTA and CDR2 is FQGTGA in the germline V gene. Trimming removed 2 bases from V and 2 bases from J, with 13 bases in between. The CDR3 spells CASSLLSGAPYNEQFF. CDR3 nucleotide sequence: TGTGCCAGCAGCTTACTGTCGGGGGCCCCCTACAATGAGCAGTTCTTC.

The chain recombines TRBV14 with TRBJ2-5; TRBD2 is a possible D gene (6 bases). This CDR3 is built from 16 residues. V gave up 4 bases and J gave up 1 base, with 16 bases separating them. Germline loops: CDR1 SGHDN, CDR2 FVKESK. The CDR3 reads CASSPTRRRAQETQYF. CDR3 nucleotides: TGTGCCAGCAGCCCCACAAGACGGAGGGCCCAAGAGACCCAGTACTTC.

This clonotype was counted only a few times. CDR3 in DNA: TGTGCCAGCAGCTTAGTTTCGGGGGGGAGAGGTCGAGAGACCCAGTACTTC. Protein sequence: CASSLVSGGRGRETQYF. The chain employs TRBV7-6 and TRBJ2-5; 8 nucleotides line up with TRBD2. CDR3 length: 17 residues. J gave up 4 bases and V 1 base, and 11 bases lay outside the gene matches. The V gene's germline CDR1 is SGHVS and CDR2 FNYEAQ.

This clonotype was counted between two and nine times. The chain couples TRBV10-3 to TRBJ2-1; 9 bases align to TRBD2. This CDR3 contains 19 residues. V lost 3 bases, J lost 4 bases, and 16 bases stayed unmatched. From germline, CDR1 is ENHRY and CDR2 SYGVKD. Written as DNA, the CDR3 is TGTGCCATCAGTGATTCCGGCGGGGGGGCCCGAGGGTGGTACAATGAGCAGTTCTTC. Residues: CAISDSGGGARGWYNEQFF.

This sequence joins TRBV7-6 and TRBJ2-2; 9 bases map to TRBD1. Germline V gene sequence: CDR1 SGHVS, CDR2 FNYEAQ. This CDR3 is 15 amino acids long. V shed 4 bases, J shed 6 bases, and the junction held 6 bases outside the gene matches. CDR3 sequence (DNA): TGTGCCAGCAGCTCGGGGACAGGGTATGCCGGGGAGCTGTTTTTT. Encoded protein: CASSSGTGYAGELFF.

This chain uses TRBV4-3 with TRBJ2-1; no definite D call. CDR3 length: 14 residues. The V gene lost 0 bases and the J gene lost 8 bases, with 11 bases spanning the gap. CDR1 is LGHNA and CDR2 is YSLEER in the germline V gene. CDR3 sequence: CASSQDLEFYEQFF. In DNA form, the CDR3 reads TGCGCCAGCAGCCAAGATCTTGAGTTCTATGAGCAGTTCTTC.

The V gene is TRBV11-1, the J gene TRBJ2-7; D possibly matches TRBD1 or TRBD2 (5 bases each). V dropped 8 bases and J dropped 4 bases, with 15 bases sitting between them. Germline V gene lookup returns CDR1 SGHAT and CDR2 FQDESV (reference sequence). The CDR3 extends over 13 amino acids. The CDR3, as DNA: TGTGCCAGCGGACCGGGACCGCAGTACGAGCAGTACGTC. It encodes CASGPGPQYEQYV.

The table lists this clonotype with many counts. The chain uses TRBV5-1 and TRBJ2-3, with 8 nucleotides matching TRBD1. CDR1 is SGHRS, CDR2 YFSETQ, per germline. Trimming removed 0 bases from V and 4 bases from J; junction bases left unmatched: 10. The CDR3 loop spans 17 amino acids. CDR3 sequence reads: CASSLESLRGLSDTQYF. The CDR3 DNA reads TGCGCCAGCAGCTTGGAATCCCTCAGGGGGCTCTCAGATACGCAGTATTTT.

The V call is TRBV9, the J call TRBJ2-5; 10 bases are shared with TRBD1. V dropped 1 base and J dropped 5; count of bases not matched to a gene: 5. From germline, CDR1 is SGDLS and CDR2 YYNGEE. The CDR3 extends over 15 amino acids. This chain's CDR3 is CASSVPGQGSETQYF. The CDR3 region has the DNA TGTGCCAGCAGCGTACCGGGACAGGGGTCGGAGACCCAGTACTTC.

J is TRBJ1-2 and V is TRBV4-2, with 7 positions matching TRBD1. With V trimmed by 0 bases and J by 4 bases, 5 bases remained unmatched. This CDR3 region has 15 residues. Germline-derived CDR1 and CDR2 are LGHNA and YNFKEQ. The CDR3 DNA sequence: TGTGCCAGCAGCCAAGAGTTGGCAGGGGGCTATGGCTACACCTTC. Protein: CASSQELAGGYGYTF.